A single sample is the source of the 21 T cell receptor beta chains below, sequenced in a study of Graves' ophthalmopathy and Graves' hyperthyroidism. The authors amplified TCR beta CDR3 regions from RNA transcripts. First-round RT-PCR employed HTBI primers, with a second-round multiplex PCR after it. Each CDR3 protein is one row after TCRdb ran MiXCR on the multiplex PCR reads. The table shows some 370,000 distinct CDR3 sequences, with about 18% occurring only once. Sequencing was performed on peripheral blood. The receptors shown here come from an adult woman with stable Graves' hyperthyroidism.

This clonotype was counted many times. This chain joins TRBV19 and TRBJ1-3; D gene uncertain. Germline assignment: CDR1 LNHDA and CDR2 SQIVND (reference sequence). V shed 5 bases and J shed 1 base, with 9 bases lying between them. CDR3 length: 14 amino acids. CDR3 in DNA: TGTGCCAGTAGTTATGGGAGATCTGGAAACACCATATATTTT. This codes for CASSYGRSGNTIYF. The complete variable domain, with remaining parts taken from reference TRBV19 and TRBJ1-3, reads DGGITQSPKYLFRKEGQNVTLSCEQNLNHDAMYWYRQDPGQGLRLIYYSQIVNDFQKGDIAEGYSVSREKKESFPLTVTSAQKNPTAFYLCASSYGRSGNTIYFGEGSWLTVV.

This clonotype was detected many times. At one end the junction does not follow the germline gene, possibly because of a read error. The chain carries TRBV11-2 and TRBJ2-5; D unclear. The germline CDR1 and CDR2 sequences are SGHAT and FQNNGV. The CDR3 length is 11 residues. CDR3 sequence: CASSILETQYF. CDR3 sequence (DNA): TGTGCCAGCAGCATCCTCGAGACCCAATACTTC.

The table lists this clonotype with many counts. The chain employs TRBV2 and TRBJ2-7; tentative D call: TRBD2 (6 bases). Trimming pared 6 bases from V and 3 bases from J, leaving 18 bases between. The CDR3 is 15 amino acids. The germline gives CDR1 SNHLY, CDR2 FYNNEI. CDR3 in amino acids: CASRVATSANYEQYF. The CDR3, as DNA: TGTGCCAGCAGGGTGGCGACTAGTGCAAACTACGAGCAGTACTTC.

The chain carries TRBV6-2 or TRBV6-3 and TRBJ1-6, with TRBD1 matching over 7 bases. This CDR3 has 20 amino acids. The V gene end was trimmed by 4 bases and the J gene end by 9 bases; junction bases not matched to a gene: 24. The germline CDR1 and CDR2 sequences are MNHEY and SVGEGT. The CDR3 loop reads CASSSFNYRTGLWQASPLHF. In DNA, the CDR3 is TGTGCCAGCAGTTCCTTCAATTATAGGACAGGCTTATGGCAGGCTTCACCCCTCCACTTT.

The chain carries TRBV2 and TRBJ1-5; D is unclear. V was shortened by 3 bases and J by 2 bases, with 11 bases between the two germline ends. This CDR3 comprises 15 residues. CDR1 and CDR2 from the germline V gene are SNHLY and FYNNEI. Here the CDR3 DNA reads TGTGCCAGCAGTGACAGGTTTTCGGGCAATCAGCCCCAGCATTTT. This gives the protein CASSDRFSGNQPQHF.

This clonotype was observed at least ten times. This chain links TRBV10-3 with TRBJ2-6; no clear D gene. Germline CDR1 ENHRY, CDR2 SYGVKD. The CDR3 length is 17 residues. V lost 3 bases and J lost 0, with 12 bases in between. CDR3 DNA sequence: TGTGCCATCAGTGATGGACGGCGAAGCTCTGGGGCCAACGTCCTGACTTTC. Its protein is CAISDGRRSSGANVLTF.

This clonotype was found many times. The rearrangement uses TRBV5-1 and TRBJ1-2, with unresolved D. Trimming stripped 4 bases from V and 2 bases from J, with 9 bases between. Per germline, CDR1 SGHRS and CDR2 YFSETQ. The CDR3 extends over 13 amino acids. The CDR3 here is CASSTSGNYGYTF. In DNA form, the CDR3 reads TGCGCCAGCAGCACATCAGGAAACTATGGCTACACCTTC.

The rearrangement joins TRBV7-2 to TRBJ2-7, with TRBD2 matching 8 bases. The germline V gene has CDR1 SGHTA and CDR2 FQGNSA. The J segment lost 6 bases and the V segment lost 2 bases, leaving 6 bases of the junction unmatched. The CDR3 contains 14 residues. For the CDR3, the DNA is TGTGCCAGCAGCTTAAAAGCGGGAGAGGGCGAGCAGTACTTC. Translated, it gives CASSLKAGEGEQYF.

The chain couples TRBV30 to TRBJ2-7; D possibly corresponds to TRBD1 (5 bases). Trimming removed 3 bases from V and 2 bases from J, with 8 bases in between. CDR1 is GTSNPN and CDR2 is SVGIG in the germline V gene (reference sequence). CDR3 size: 12 residues. CDR3 nucleotides: TGTGCCTGGAGGCAGGGCCCCTACGAGCAGTACTTC. As protein: CAWRQGPYEQYF.

CDR3 DNA sequence: TGTGCCATCAGTGAGGTCATGTGGGGGCCCCAGCATTTT. This gives the protein CAISEVMWGPQHF. This chain joins TRBV10-3 and TRBJ1-5; D ambiguous. The CDR3 loop spans 13 amino acids. The V gene's germline CDR1 is ENHRY and CDR2 SYGVKD. V was trimmed by 2 bases and J by 9 bases, leaving 11 bases between them.

This clonotype was seen many times. The V gene is TRBV28, the J gene TRBJ2-5, with TRBD1 identical over 7 bases. Trimming removed 5 bases from V and 6 bases from J; junction bases left unmatched: 6. Looked up from germline, CDR1 is MDHEN and CDR2 is SYDVKM. The length of the CDR3 is 13 residues. In DNA, the CDR3 is TGTGCCAGCAGTCGACAGGGTATTAAGACCCAGTACTTC. Protein sequence: CASSRQGIKTQYF.

V is TRBV30 and J is TRBJ2-2; D not certain. Germline V gene sequence: CDR1 GTSNPN, CDR2 SVGIG (reference sequence). The CDR3 covers 13 residues. V shed 0 bases and J shed 6 bases, with 8 bases lying between them. The CDR3 DNA follows: TGTGCCTGGAGTGTTAAGACCGCCGGGGAGCTGTTTTTT. This translates into CAWSVKTAGELFF.

The chain carries TRBV30 and TRBJ1-1; D gene ambiguous. V gave up 5 bases and J gave up 3 bases, with 22 bases separating them. The germline V gene encodes CDR1 GTSNPN and CDR2 SVGIG (reference sequence). This CDR3 is built from 16 residues. The CDR3: CAWGGGKERVDTEAFF. In nucleotides, the CDR3 is TGTGCCTGGGGTGGAGGCAAGGAGAGGGTGGACACTGAAGCTTTCTTT.

A few counts support this clonotype. The rearrangement joins TRBV25-1 to TRBJ2-7, with D maybe TRBD2 (5 bases). CDR1 is MGHDK, CDR2 SYGVNS, per germline. V was pared by 1 base and J by 7 bases, with 23 bases between. The length of the CDR3 is 17 residues. DNA of the CDR3: TGTGCCAGCAGTGAATGGGGAGAACACGGACCCTCGGGAGAGCAGTACTTC. Translation: CASSEWGEHGPSGEQYF.

The V call is TRBV20-1, the J call TRBJ2-5; the D call may be TRBD1 or TRBD2 (5 bases each). This CDR3 spans 12 amino acids. Looked up from germline, CDR1 is DFQATT and CDR2 is SNEGSKA (reference sequence). V shed 6 bases and J shed 4 bases, with 12 bases lying between them. The CDR3 loop reads CSAWDRIETQYF. The CDR3 DNA reads as TGCAGTGCCTGGGACCGAATAGAGACCCAGTACTTC.

The rearrangement links TRBV12-3 or TRBV12-4 to TRBJ2-7, with 7 bases fitting TRBD1. Unmatched junction bases numbered 4, after V lost 5 bases and J lost 3 bases. The CDR3 consists of 13 residues. CDR3 DNA: TGTGCCAGCAGTCGAGGGGACAGCTACGAGCAGTACTTC. Translating it yields CASSRGDSYEQYF.

This clonotype has a count of ten or more. The chain carries TRBV12-5 and TRBJ1-2; D unclear. Germline assignment: CDR1 LGHNT and CDR2 FRNRAP. This CDR3 contains 15 residues. V dropped 0 bases and J dropped 4 bases, with 12 bases sitting between them. The CDR3 nucleotides are TGTGCTAGTGGTTTGGTACCAGATTTCACCTATGGCTACACCTTC. It specifies CASGLVPDFTYGYTF.

This chain joins TRBV2 and TRBJ2-2; D unresolved. CDR1 SNHLY and CDR2 FYNNEI come from the germline V gene. Trimming pared 8 bases from V and 1 base from J, leaving 11 bases between. The CDR3 consists of 14 residues. For the CDR3, the DNA is TGTGCCAGCCTGTGGACCCAGAACACCGGGGAGCTGTTTTTT. Translating it yields CASLWTQNTGELFF.

With regard to this clonotype: This may come from a read error, since a much larger clone is one base off. The rearrangement uses TRBV14 and TRBJ2-2; TRBD2 agrees at 15 bases. J gave up 4 bases and V 3 bases, and 15 bases lay outside the gene matches. CDR1 SGHDN and CDR2 FVKESK come from the germline V gene. The CDR3 sequence is 21 residues long. CDR3 loop: CASSQTKGTSGRSPFTGELFF. As DNA, the CDR3 is TGTGCCAGCAGCCAGACGAAAGGGACTAGCGGGAGGTCCCCCTTCACCGGGGAGCTGTTTTTT.

This clonotype was seen only a few times. The chain carries TRBV5-1 and TRBJ2-5, with D perhaps TRBD1 (5 bases). The CDR3 runs to 15 residues. The germline gives CDR1 SGHRS, CDR2 YFSETQ. The germline V and J ends were trimmed by 0 bases and 1 base, with 10 bases remaining between them. The CDR3 sequence: CASSLADRRQETQYF. DNA of the CDR3: TGCGCCAGCAGCTTGGCCGACAGACGCCAAGAGACCCAGTACTTC.

This sequence joins TRBV11-2 and TRBJ2-7; 11 positions match TRBD1. CDR1 is SGHAT, CDR2 FQNNGV, per germline. CDR3 length: 16 residues. J gave up 2 bases and V 5 bases, and 8 bases lay outside the gene matches. This CDR3 is CASSPPGTGGPYEQYF. The DNA of the CDR3 is TGTGCCAGCAGCCCTCCCGGGACAGGGGGTCCCTACGAGCAGTACTTC.